The entry below gives a single TCR beta chain sequence along with its context. This specimen comes from a study of blood T cell repertoires in COVID-19. Study as a whole: Nucleic acid was either cDNA or gDNA, and it came from T cells, B-cell-depleted T cells, or PBMCs.

The CDR3 runs to 13 residues. Germline V gene sequence: CDR1 SGHAT, CDR2 FQNNGV. V dropped 3 bases and J dropped 6 bases, with 9 bases sitting between them. In the authors' methods: Reference gene primer amplification gave nucleated cell count estimates. Sequencing used immunoSEQ multiplex PCR; TCRdb keeps in-frame clones, though not all of them. The V and J calls and clone size are taken from that table; D and trimming were inferred from the DNA. The table records tens of thousands of clones, about 91% of them present only once. The receptor comes from a human donor with active COVID-19. The donor label of this sample is uncertain. The chain recombines TRBV11-2 with TRBJ2-1; tentatively, D is TRBD1 (5 bases). The sample comprised peripheral blood. The CDR3 coding sequence is TGTGCCAGCAGCTTGGGGCCGAGCAATGAGCAGTTCTTC. Translation: CASSLGPSNEQFF.